What follows are 25 T cell receptor beta chains derived from one specimen sequenced in a study of response to subunit inactivated influenza vaccine. TCRdb re-analysed the RT-PCR reads in MiXCR, keeping a single row per CDR3 protein. The sample records around 580,000 distinct CDR3 sequences, roughly 15% being singletons. This specimen was PBMCs from blood, taken 11 to 12 days after vaccination. Source of these receptors: a middle-aged man who received an inactivated influenza vaccine.

This clonotype was detected only a few times. V and J are TRBV15 and TRBJ2-2; D is unresolved. Trimming stripped 5 bases from V and 7 bases from J, with 8 bases between. There are 12 residues in the CDR3. Germline V gene sequence: CDR1 LNHNV, CDR2 YYDKDF (reference sequence). CDR3: CATSVRGGELFF. Written as DNA, the CDR3 is TGTGCCACCAGCGTTCGCGGCGGGGAGCTGTTTTTT. Full variable domain (remainder filled in from reference TRBV15 and TRBJ2-2): DAMVIQNPRYQVTQFGKPVTLSCSQTLNHNVMYWYQQKSSQAPKLLFHYYDKDFNNEADTPDNFQSRRPNTSFCFLDIRSPGLGDTAMYLCATSVRGGELFFGEGSRLTVL.

A few counts support this clonotype. This chain connects TRBV5-1 to TRBJ1-1; TRBD1 agrees at 7 bases. Germline CDR1 reads SGHRS; CDR2 reads YFSETQ. The CDR3 extends over 14 amino acids. V shed 2 bases and J 4 bases; nucleotides not matched to a gene: 5. CDR3 nucleotide sequence: TGCGCCAGCAGCTTACAGGGGACCGGCACTGAAGCTTTCTTT. This gives the protein CASSLQGTGTEAFF.

This clonotype was seen more than once but under ten times. The rearrangement uses TRBV29-1 and TRBJ2-7; TRBD2 is a possible D gene (6 bases). The germline V gene has CDR1 SQVTM and CDR2 ANQGSEA. This CDR3 has 14 residues. V gave up 4 bases and J gave up 5 bases, with 18 bases separating them. CDR3 loop: CSVARWASDDEQYF. DNA for the CDR3: TGCAGCGTTGCTCGTTGGGCTAGCGATGACGAGCAGTACTTC.

V gene TRBV7-2 combines with J gene TRBJ1-5; 8 bases are a match to TRBD1. V gave up 2 bases and J gave up 6 bases; unmatched junction bases: 6. This CDR3 region has 15 residues. Germline V gene lookup returns CDR1 SGHTA and CDR2 FQGNSA. This CDR3 is CASSLSGGPSQPQHF. The CDR3 DNA follows: TGTGCCAGCAGCTTATCAGGGGGCCCGAGTCAGCCCCAGCATTTT.

This clonotype turned up a few times. V usage is TRBV10-3 and J usage is TRBJ1-1; no clear D gene. CDR1 ENHRY and CDR2 SYGVKD come from the germline V gene. This CDR3 spans 15 amino acids. V was pared by 7 bases and J by 5 bases, with 20 bases between. CDR3 nucleotide sequence: TGTGCCATCACTCCCGATGCCTCGGCGGGAACTGAAGCTTTCTTT. Translated: CAITPDASAGTEAFF.

This clonotype was seen a few times. The chain employs TRBV9 and TRBJ2-7, with TRBD2 matching over 10 bases. The junction had 4 bases not matched to a gene; V was cut back by 1 base and J by 3 bases. The CDR3 sequence is 15 residues long. Germline values: CDR1 SGDLS, CDR2 YYNGEE. The CDR3 spells CASSVQAGGNYEQYF. CDR3 nucleotides: TGTGCCAGCAGCGTACAAGCGGGGGGGAACTACGAGCAGTACTTC. Variable domain in full (rest from reference TRBV9 and TRBJ2-7): DSGVTQTPKHLITATGQRVTLRCSPRSGDLSVYWYQQSLDQGLQFLIQYYNGEERAKGNILERFSAQQFPDLHSELNLSSLELGDSALYFCASSVQAGGNYEQYFGPGTRLTVT.

The sample holds many counts of this clonotype. V gene TRBV29-1 combines with J gene TRBJ2-3; weak D call: TRBD2 (6 bases). The CDR3 runs to 14 residues. Trimming shortened V by 7 bases and J by 2 bases, and 16 bases separated the two germline ends. CDR1 is SQVTM, CDR2 ANQGSEA, per germline. In DNA form, the CDR3 reads TGCAGCGGTGCTCCGACTAGTGCCACAGATACGCAGTATTTT. Protein product: CSGAPTSATDTQYF.

The chain employs TRBV29-1 and TRBJ2-7; 10 bases match TRBD1. CDR1 and CDR2 (germline): SQVTM, ANQGSEA. The length of the CDR3 is 14 residues. V shed 2 bases, J shed 5 bases, and the junction held 6 bases outside the gene matches. This CDR3 reads CSVERTGGHNEQYF. The CDR3 region has the DNA TGCAGCGTTGAAAGGACAGGGGGGCACAACGAGCAGTACTTC.

This clonotype appeared a few times. The V gene is TRBV12-3 or TRBV12-4, the J gene TRBJ2-3; perhaps TRBD1 as D (5 bases). V was shortened by 4 bases and J by 1 base, with 12 bases between the two germline ends. The CDR3 has 15 amino acids. The CDR3 region is CASSSRVDRTDTQYF. In DNA, the CDR3 is TGTGCCAGCAGTTCCAGGGTAGACCGCACAGATACGCAGTATTTT.

V is TRBV3-1 and J is TRBJ2-7; 10 bases line up with TRBD2. V trimming: 0 bases; J trimming: 7 bases; junction bases outside the gene matches: 9. This CDR3 comprises 16 residues. The germline CDR1 and CDR2 sequences are LGHDT and YNNKEL (reference sequence). The CDR3 sequence is CASSQEWASGRGEQYF. The CDR3 DNA follows: TGTGCCAGCAGCCAAGAGTGGGCTAGCGGGAGAGGTGAGCAGTACTTC.

The CDR3 loop reads CASSDRGTYEQYF. In DNA form, the CDR3 reads TGCGCCAGCTCCGACAGGGGGACCTACGAGCAGTACTTC. This chain links TRBV5-1 with TRBJ2-7; 9 bases are shared with TRBD1. The V gene end was trimmed by 7 bases and the J gene end by 2 bases; junction bases not matched to a gene: 4. The V gene's germline CDR1 is SGHRS and CDR2 YFSETQ. The CDR3 is 13 residues long.

The DNA of the CDR3 is TGTGCCAGCAGCAATGACAGGGATAGCCCAGATACGCAGTATTTT. It codes for CASSNDRDSPDTQYF. The V call is TRBV6-1, the J call TRBJ2-3; 7 nucleotides line up with TRBD1. The junction had 10 bases not matched to a gene; V was cut back by 6 bases and J by 4 bases. CDR1 and CDR2 (germline): MNHNS, SASEGT. There are 15 residues in the CDR3.

This clonotype came up a few times. The V and J genes are TRBV5-1 and TRBJ2-2; D is possibly TRBD1 (6 bases). This CDR3 is 16 amino acids long. CDR1 is SGHRS and CDR2 is YFSETQ in the germline V gene. V lost 1 base, J lost 4 bases, and 14 bases lay in between. CDR3 amino acids: CASSLREQGPTGELFF. In DNA, the CDR3 is TGCGCCAGCAGCTTGCGAGAACAGGGTCCCACCGGGGAGCTGTTTTTT.

This clonotype came up a few times. V gene TRBV29-1 combines with J gene TRBJ1-1, with D uncertain. V lost 5 bases and J 1 base, leaving 11 bases between the germline ends. CDR3 size: 13 residues. Germline CDR1 reads SQVTM; CDR2 reads ANQGSEA. CDR3 protein: CSVPTEGNTEAFF. The CDR3, as DNA: TGCAGCGTTCCAACGGAGGGGAACACTGAAGCTTTCTTT.

In this sample, this clonotype turned up a few times. The CDR3 is CASSEGRTYGYTF. CDR3 sequence (DNA): TGCGCCAGCAGCGAAGGACGGACCTATGGCTACACCTTC. The chain employs TRBV5-1 and TRBJ1-2; no firm D call. This CDR3 spans 13 amino acids. CDR1 and CDR2 (germline): SGHRS, YFSETQ. Trimming removed 4 bases from V and 4 bases from J, with 11 bases in between.

The chain links TRBV6-6 to TRBJ1-1, with unresolved D. V lost 7 bases, J lost 5 bases, and 11 bases lay in between. The CDR3 totals 12 residues. CDR1 and CDR2 from the germline V gene are MNHNY and SVGAGI (reference sequence). The CDR3 bases are TGTGCCAGCACCCCAGTAGGAACTGAAGCTTTCTTT. Translation: CASTPVGTEAFF.

This clonotype has only a few counts. V gene TRBV5-1 combines with J gene TRBJ2-2; 9 bases map to TRBD1. Germline loops: CDR1 SGHRS, CDR2 YFSETQ. The CDR3 runs to 15 residues. V gave up 4 bases and J gave up 7 bases; unmatched junction bases: 8. The DNA for the CDR3 is TGCGCCAGCAGCGACGGGACAGGGTTAATCGGGGAGCTGTTTTTT. It codes for CASSDGTGLIGELFF.

This clonotype was counted between two and nine times. J is TRBJ2-4 and V is TRBV6-5; D tentatively reads TRBD1 or TRBD2 (5 bases each). The germline V gene encodes CDR1 MNHEY and CDR2 SVGAGI. V was shortened by 10 bases and J by 8 bases, with 15 bases between the two germline ends. This CDR3 is built from 12 residues. This chain's CDR3 is CATSREGHIQYF. CDR3 nucleotide sequence: TGTGCCACTAGTCGAGAGGGACACATTCAGTACTTC.

The chain links TRBV20-1 to TRBJ1-5, with 7 positions matching TRBD1. Germline V CDR1 and CDR2: DFQATT, SNEGSKA (reference sequence). With V trimmed by 3 bases and J by 6 bases, 5 bases remained unmatched. This CDR3 region has 13 residues. The CDR3 sequence is CSARVGQTQPQHF. The DNA for the CDR3 is TGCAGTGCTAGGGTGGGACAGACTCAGCCCCAGCATTTT.

V usage is TRBV7-6 and J usage is TRBJ2-3; D call uncertain. The CDR3 has 17 amino acids. Trimming removed 0 bases from V and 0 bases from J, with 13 bases in between. CDR1 is SGHVS, CDR2 FNYEAQ, per germline. The CDR3: CASSLARRQTSTDTQYF. The CDR3 nucleotides read TGTGCCAGCAGCTTAGCGAGGCGTCAAACTAGCACAGATACGCAGTATTTT.

This clonotype was seen a handful of times. The chain has TRBV5-1 and TRBJ2-3; possibly TRBD1 for D (6 bases). This CDR3 is built from 15 residues. V lost 7 bases and J 6 bases, leaving 21 bases between the germline ends. CDR1 and CDR2 from the germline V gene are SGHRS and YFSETQ. The CDR3 loop reads CASDRTAPSLDTQYF. Written as DNA, the CDR3 is TGCGCCAGCGATAGGACAGCCCCGTCGTTGGATACGCAGTATTTT.

J is TRBJ2-2 and V is TRBV12-3 or TRBV12-4, with 9 bases lining up with TRBD1. The CDR3 loop spans 15 amino acids. J lost 6 bases, V lost 4 bases, and 6 bases had no gene match. In nucleotides, the CDR3 is TGTGCCAGCAGTTGGGGACAGGGCAGGGCCGGGGAGCTGTTTTTT. Residues: CASSWGQGRAGELFF.

This clonotype was counted at least ten times. The J gene is TRBJ2-5, the V gene TRBV10-3; TRBD2 agrees at 7 bases. The junction had 14 bases not matched to a gene; V was cut back by 10 bases and J by 3 bases. The CDR3 extends over 15 amino acids. Looked up from germline, CDR1 is ENHRY and CDR2 is SYGVKD. The CDR3 is CATSRRGGSEETQYF. The CDR3 region has the DNA TGTGCCACCTCTCGGAGGGGCGGGAGTGAAGAGACCCAGTACTTC.

This clonotype was observed a few times. The chain uses TRBV9 and TRBJ2-7, with a possible D match to TRBD2 (5 bases). V was clipped by 1 base and J by 4 bases, with 6 bases between them. The CDR3 extends over 12 amino acids. Germline CDR1 and CDR2: SGDLS and YYNGEE. The CDR3 sequence: CASSVSGYEQYF. In DNA, the CDR3 is TGTGCCAGCAGCGTATCGGGATACGAGCAGTACTTC. The full variable domain, its missing parts supplied by reference TRBV9 and TRBJ2-7, is DSGVTQTPKHLITATGQRVTLRCSPRSGDLSVYWYQQSLDQGLQFLIQYYNGEERAKGNILERFSAQQFPDLHSELNLSSLELGDSALYFCASSVSGYEQYFGPGTRLTVT.

This clonotype was detected only a few times. The chain couples TRBV7-8 to TRBJ2-7; weak D call: TRBD2 (6 bases). Germline assignment: CDR1 SGHVS and CDR2 FQNEAQ. This CDR3 is built from 15 residues. Trimming shortened V by 1 base and J by 5 bases, and 15 bases separated the two germline ends. The CDR3 loop is CASSLGRVLGHEQYF. The CDR3 nucleotides are TGTGCCAGCAGCTTAGGGAGGGTGTTAGGCCACGAGCAGTACTTC.